This record looks at one T cell receptor (beta chain) sequence and its context. This specimen comes from a study of PD-L1 blockade in urothelial cancer. Trimming stripped 5 bases from V and 6 bases from J, with 10 bases between. This CDR3 comprises 13 residues. Germline CDR1 SGHTA, CDR2 FQGTGA. The time point: pretreatment peripheral blood. Enrolled patients showed locally advanced or metastatic urothelial carcinoma. Here immunoSEQ multiplex PCR was the method, and the copy in TCRdb shows in-frame clones only, minus some. This sample has tens of thousands of clones, with 70% to 90% found just once. Sequenced material: PBMCs, taken around atezolizumab (anti-PD-L1) treatment. The receptor was derived from a man between 35 and 55 years old with urothelial cancer. The genes are TRBV7-3 and TRBJ2-2, with D maybe TRBD1 (6 bases). Here the CDR3 reads CASSRGGPGELFF. The CDR3 nucleotides are TGTGCCAGCAGCCGAGGGGGTCCCGGGGAGCTGTTTTTT.